This TCR beta chain was sequenced during a study of blood T cell repertoires in COVID-19. Study-level background: Specimens from acute and convalescent COVID-19 originated in the United States, Italy and Spain. Sample material is recorded as cDNA or gDNA derived from T cells, B-cell-depleted T cells, or PBMCs.

Per the original data handling: Estimated nucleated cell counts came from reference gene primer amplification. Clones were sequenced by immunoSEQ multiplex PCR, and TCRdb holds only the in-frame ones, with some missing. V and J calls plus clone size are reproduced from that table; the DNA served to infer D and trimming. Among about 280,000 clones listed, roughly 90% were seen once. The germline CDR1 and CDR2 sequences are SGHRS and YFSETQ. This CDR3 spans 18 amino acids. V was pared by 2 bases and J by 1 base, with 7 bases of the junction left unmatched. This sequence joins TRBV5-1 and TRBJ2-3; 13 nucleotides align to TRBD2. Input material: peripheral blood. The clonotype originates from a man aged 18 to 30 with active or convalescent COVID-19. The CDR3 coding sequence is TGCGCCAGCAGCTTCCGACTAGCGGGGGGCGGAGGCACAGATACGCAGTATTTT. Amino acids: CASSFRLAGGGGTDTQYF.